Below, 10 T cell receptor beta chains from the same sample are listed, as sequenced in a study of blood T cell repertoires in COVID-19 (dated by TCRdb to 2019 to 2021). The library was obtained by the immunoSEQ multiplex PCR assay. TCRdb limited this immuneACCESS table to in-frame rearrangements with V and J called. A share of clones is missing; checked studies link under half to unresolved V genes, and the rest is unexplained. This sample is represented by 250,000 to 300,000 clones; less than 90% of them were singletons. The top ten clones comprise over 9.5% of the sample. The specimen was peripheral blood. Receptor source: a woman in her thirties with COVID-19, enrolled during active disease.

The chain employs TRBV10-1 and TRBJ2-7; 8 bases line up with TRBD1. Germline CDR1 and CDR2: WNHNN and SYGVQD (reference sequence). This CDR3 spans 13 amino acids. With V trimmed by 3 bases and J by 3 bases, 1 base remained unmatched. The DNA for the CDR3 is TGCGCCAGCAGTGACAGGGGGCACTACGAGCAGTACTTC. Protein: CASSDRGHYEQYF.

The chain links TRBV3-1 (or the pseudogene TRBV3-2) to TRBJ1-3, with 9 positions matching TRBD1. V gave up 0 bases and J gave up 4 bases; unmatched junction bases: 4. Looked up from germline, CDR1 is LGHDT and CDR2 is YNNKEL (reference sequence). There are 16 residues in the CDR3. The CDR3 is CASSQDGQGLGNTIYF. CDR3 nucleotide sequence: TGTGCCAGCAGCCAAGATGGACAGGGGTTAGGAAACACCATATATTTT.

The chain uses TRBV6-5 and TRBJ2-1; weak D call: TRBD2 (7 bases). Trimming cost V 5 bases and J 8 bases, with 19 bases left between them. This CDR3 has 15 amino acids. From germline, CDR1 is MNHEY and CDR2 SVGAGI. This chain's CDR3 is CASSLLGGAWYEQFF. The CDR3 coding sequence is TGTGCCAGCAGTCTCTTAGGGGGGGCTTGGTATGAGCAGTTCTTC.

This rearrangement joins TRBV5-6 to TRBJ2-2, with D possibly being TRBD2 (6 bases). This CDR3 is 16 amino acids long. The germline V gene has CDR1 SGHDT and CDR2 YYEEEE. Trimming took off 1 base at V and 7 bases at J, with 17 bases between the two ends. The CDR3 loop is CASSLSLASFIGELFF. The CDR3 coding sequence is TGTGCCAGCAGCTTGAGTCTAGCGAGCTTCATCGGGGAGCTGTTTTTT.

V usage is TRBV19 and J usage is TRBJ2-1, with D tentatively TRBD2 (7 bases). The CDR3 consists of 16 residues. V dropped 7 bases and J dropped 6 bases, with 22 bases sitting between them. Per germline, CDR1 LNHDA and CDR2 SQIVND (reference sequence). The CDR3 region has the DNA TGTGCCAGTACCTATAGAGGAGGGGGGGCCCTCAATGAGCAGTTCTTC. Translating it yields CASTYRGGGALNEQFF.

The V call is TRBV5-1, the J call TRBJ1-4, with 9 bases identical to TRBD1. There are 14 residues in the CDR3. Germline V CDR1 and CDR2: SGHRS, YFSETQ. J lost 8 bases, V lost 6 bases, and 8 bases had no gene match. CDR3 amino acids: CASKTGTGKEKLFF. The DNA of the CDR3 is TGCGCCAGCAAAACCGGGACAGGGAAAGAAAAACTGTTTTTT. The variable domain in full, with the rest retrieved from reference TRBV5-1 and TRBJ1-4, is KAGVTQTPRYLIKTRGQQVTLSCSPISGHRSVSWYQQTPGQGLQFLFEYFSETQRNKGNFPGRFSGRQFSNSRSEMNVSTLELGDSALYLCASKTGTGKEKLFFGSGTQLSVL.

The chain links TRBV5-6 to TRBJ1-2; D not certain. Looked up from germline, CDR1 is SGHDT and CDR2 is YYEEEE. This CDR3 has 13 amino acids. V was cut by 2 bases and J by 4 bases, with 9 bases left in between. The DNA for the CDR3 is TGTGCCAGCAGCTTCTGGGAGGGCTATGGCTACACCTTC. Translated, it gives CASSFWEGYGYTF.

The V and J genes are TRBV29-1 and TRBJ1-2, with D maybe TRBD1 (5 bases). V was clipped by 7 bases and J by 1 base, with 10 bases between them. Per germline, CDR1 SQVTM and CDR2 ANQGSEA. This CDR3 is 12 amino acids long. This chain's CDR3 is CSGSDSNYGYTF. CDR3 nucleotide sequence: TGCAGCGGTTCCGACAGTAACTATGGCTACACCTTC.

This sequence joins TRBV4-1 and TRBJ2-7; 8 bases align to TRBD1. This CDR3 contains 13 residues. V dropped 3 bases and J dropped 4; count of bases not matched to a gene: 2. The germline V gene has CDR1 MGHRA and CDR2 YSYEKL. The CDR3 here is CASSHRQGYEQYF. CDR3 in DNA: TGCGCCAGCAGCCATCGACAGGGGTACGAGCAGTACTTC.

This clone was picked up a small number of times. The chain employs TRBV4-1 and TRBJ2-1, with 8 bases fitting TRBD2. The germline V gene has CDR1 MGHRA and CDR2 YSYEKL. The CDR3 runs to 16 residues. Trimming took 4 bases from V and 5 from J; bases not matched to a gene: 10. CDR3 in amino acids: CASSPQPRGGNNEQFF. Here the CDR3 DNA reads TGCGCCAGCAGCCCCCAACCCCGGGGGGGCAACAATGAGCAGTTCTTC.